This is a list of T cell receptor beta chains from one sample in a study of T cells in Graves' hyperthyroidism and ophthalmopathy. TCRdb re-derived calls from the multiplex PCR reads in MiXCR, one entry per CDR3 protein. The table lists about 600,000 distinct CDR3 sequences, more than 13% of them singletons. The sequencing input was blood. All receptors come from a woman under 30 with Graves' ophthalmopathy. The CDR3 runs from the conserved cysteine through the conserved F or W.

>TRBJ2-1|TRBV28
CASSSVSGTSGVSSYNEQFF
>TRBJ1-1|TRBV18
CASSLAPRGGTEAFF
>TRBJ2-2|TRBV12-3/TRBV12-4
CASSFLERGWTTGELFF
>TRBJ2-5|TRBV2
CASAPEAGETQYF
>TRBJ1-6|TRBV9
CASSTETGQNSPLHF
>TRBJ1-1|TRBV6-5
CASSYERNTEAFF
>TRBJ2-7|TRBV2
CASSGAGFSYEQYF
>TRBJ2-5|TRBV6-1
CASRGGLVETQYF
>TRBJ2-5|TRBV6-1
CASSSLSGRAGETQYF
>TRBJ2-7|TRBV11-2
CASSFGIGNEQYF
>TRBJ2-5|TRBV12-3/TRBV12-4
CASRDAAGGSGETQYF
>TRBJ2-5|TRBV2
CASSEQGRGETQYF
>TRBJ2-5|TRBV28
CASSLPYEAGPGETQYF
>TRBJ2-2|TRBV11-2
CASSLARWLAVYTGELFF
>TRBJ2-3|TRBV10-3
CAISDRPTDTQYF
>TRBJ1-5|TRBV10-3
CAISESFQPQHF
>TRBJ2-7|TRBV4-3
CASSQDWGVGEQYF
>TRBJ2-1|TRBV3-1
CASSQDLGDPRVQFF
>TRBJ2-7|TRBV12-3/TRBV12-4
CASSLTRGAYEQYF
>TRBJ2-1|TRBV20-1
CSARRSGANEQFF
>TRBJ2-7|TRBV5-6
CASSPGLARTGDHYEQYF
>TRBJ1-2|TRBV12-3/TRBV12-4
CASSPTGVNYGYTF
>TRBJ2-7|TRBV27
CASSLGGGRVYEQYF
>TRBJ1-5|TRBV18
CASPPQGATQPQHF
>TRBJ2-1|TRBV24-1
CATSGRTSGRQNEQFF
>TRBJ1-5|TRBV12-5
CASGYNSFNQPQHF
>TRBJ2-7|TRBV20-1
CSASPGDGSYEQYF
>TRBJ2-4|TRBV5-8
CASRESLEGNIQYF
>TRBJ2-1|TRBV27
CASRSSYRGRRWEQFF
>TRBJ2-7|TRBV6-2/TRBV6-3
CASRTSSEQYF
>TRBJ2-3|TRBV7-8
CASSHPAADTQYF
>TRBJ1-2|TRBV7-2
CASNQIPTASNYGYTF
>TRBJ1-1|TRBV18
CASSPRRGVKIEAFF
>TRBJ2-1|TRBV29-1
CSGKTGSDEQFF
>TRBJ2-2|TRBV7-3
CASSWDRNTGELFF
>TRBJ2-1|TRBV11-2
CASSLDRLADEQFF
>TRBJ2-1|TRBV4-1
CASSQEGMAEVSSYNEQFF
>TRBJ1-1|TRBV4-3
CASSQKGASLNTEAFF
>TRBJ2-3|TRBV4-2
CASSQDDRRPITDTQYF
>TRBJ2-3|TRBV28
CASSPVPDTQYF
>TRBJ2-1|TRBV7-2
CASSPGGYSQDEQFF
>TRBJ1-2|TRBV20-1
CSARETGAGYGYTF
>TRBJ2-3|TRBV15
CATSRDSGDTQYF
>TRBJ2-2|TRBV5-1
CASGTGELFF
>TRBJ2-1|TRBV20-1
CSAGRYNEQFF
>TRBJ2-7|TRBV7-6
CATQLRAGGGSYEQYF
>TRBJ1-1|TRBV7-3
CASSLSGPGAEAFF
>TRBJ2-2|TRBV10-3
CAISVGTGLNGELFF
>TRBJ2-1|TRBV5-6
CASSLGLDYNEQFF
>TRBJ2-7|TRBV10-2
CATGYEQYF
>TRBJ2-3|TRBV2
CASKAVLAGTDTQYF